The entry below gives a single T cell receptor beta chain sequence along with its context. Its matching antigen is unknown. The data derive from a study of Ad26.COV2.S vaccination and SARS-CoV-2 variants. Findings and caveats of the study: In vaccinated individuals, spike-specific CD8+ and CD4+ T cell responses reportedly displayed substantial breadth.

Method: immunoSEQ multiplex PCR; TCRdb's copy keeps in-frame clones and lacks some. The data contain 430,000 or so clones, about 93% of them seen just once; the ten biggest clones take up 10% to 15%. Treatment reported: around 19 received Ad26.COV2.S at low or high dose, single or two shots; roughly five received placebo; per-sample allocation not given. Day 63 after the first vaccine or placebo injection was the time point for sampling. Sequencing used peripheral blood, obtained in a trial of Ad26.COV2.S vaccine versus placebo. The receptor was isolated from a person between 18 and 60 years old who received the Ad26.COV2.S COVID-19 vaccine or a placebo.

CDR3 in DNA: TGTGCCAGCAGCGCCAGGGGGCGGAGGGGGAACTACGAGCAGTACTTC. It is translated as CASSARGRRGNYEQYF. The chain links TRBV5-6 to TRBJ2-7; 8 nucleotides line up with TRBD1. The CDR3 loop spans 16 amino acids. After removal of 4 bases from V and 3 bases from J, the junction contained 12 bases not matched to a gene. CDR1 is SGHDT, CDR2 YYEEEE, per germline.